This T cell receptor (beta chain) was recorded in a study of siplizumab effects on memory and regulatory T cells (dated by TCRdb to the late 2010s). About the study as a whole: The effect of the anti-CD2 antibody siplizumab on alloreactive T-cell subsets was examined in allogeneic mixed lymphocyte reactions constructed from human PBMCs.

Study-wide conclusions, independent of this receptor: Whether proliferating Tregs from siplizumab cultures actually had suppressive function was not functionally confirmed. Unstimulated naive T cells appeared to be more diverse than memory T cells, and naive cells seemed to make a substantial contribution to the alloresponse. Sequences below about 10^-5 frequency were poorly captured, so only a minor fraction of alloreactive clones could be mapped to unstimulated subsets. Roughly 80-97% of proliferating CD4+ or CD8+ clones could not be assigned a naive or memory phenotype. In reactions with siplizumab, an average of 68.8% of mappable alloreactive CD4+ clones were Treg-derived, compared with 25% to 30% in control reactions. Siplizumab significantly reduced the cumulative frequency of alloreactive sequences traceable to unstimulated CD4+ memory T cells.

The library was made by the immunoSEQ multiplex PCR assay. The deep sequencing platform assayed approximately 100,000 TCR templates per sample. Genomic DNA extracted from sorted T cells was used for TCRbeta CDR3 sequencing. The study's processing was this. The R programming language was used for the clonal analysis of the TCRbeta CDR3 data. Alloreactive CD4+ and CD8+ clones were identified by comparing unstimulated samples to CFSE-low samples taken after the reaction. Regulatory or non-regulatory origin was assigned to alloreactive CD4+ clones by matching of sequences to sorted unstimulated Treg and non-Treg repertoires. Sourced from immuneACCESS, this table was stored by TCRdb with only in-frame sequences that have V and J called. A share of the clones is absent; for the studies checked, an unresolved V gene accounts for under half, and the remainder has no known explanation. That table gives V, J and clone size, and the DNA gave D and trimming. For this sample the table gives around 83,000 clones, of which approximately 90% were detected only once. Jointly, the top ten make up around 14% of the sample.

V is trimmed back by 5 bases and J by 5 bases, and the junction contains 7 bases that no gene match accounts for. CDR1 and CDR2 (MNHEY, SMNVEV) derive from the germline V gene (reference sequence). The CDR3 numbers 14 residues from cysteine through phenylalanine. Of all the DNA, just the CDR3 is kept, 42 bases in frame from base 1. Sorted unstimulated T cells and proliferating T cells recovered from mixed lymphocyte reactions were subjected to TCRbeta CDR3 sequencing. Fresh whole blood from approximately 9 HLA-typed healthy donors was used to isolate PBMCs. This clone was found once. There is no known antigen for this receptor. Base qualities are not at hand, and no much larger clone is one base apart.

The source of this sequence is a human donor in good health. Recombination joined TRBV27 with TRBJ1-1, with 8 bases matching TRBD1. The sample taken for sequencing was CD4+ T cells sorted from blood. The nucleotide sequence reads as follows: TGTGCCAGCAGTGCCCGGACAGGGTTGACTGAAGCTTTCTTT. The translation is CASSARTGLTEAFF.